This TCR beta chain derives from a study of CD8+CD57+ T cells in acquired aplastic anemia. The CDR3 has 14 amino acids. CDR1 and CDR2 (germline): DFQATT, SNEGSKA (reference sequence). Trimming cost V 0 bases and J 1 base, with 4 bases left between them. This clonotype came up many times. Its specificity is not known. Patients who underwent sequencing had shown CD8+CD57+ cell expansion by flow cytometry. Study results and limitations: Sharing between patients and controls was observed for roughly 30 CD8+ CDR3 sequences.

CDR3 and TCR beta VDJ profiling relied on genomic DNA as the template. Using its own MiXCR run on the reads, TCRdb lists one record per CDR3 protein. The data show hundreds of thousands of distinct CDR3 sequences, about a third seen once. The source material was sorted CD4+, CD8+, or CD8+CD57+ T cells (not recorded which) from PBMCs. This receptor was taken from a human donor with aplastic anemia. This rearrangement joins TRBV20-1 to TRBJ2-6; D uncertain. CDR3 DNA: TGCAGTGCTAGAGATGGTTCTGGGGCCAACGTCCTGACTTTC. It specifies CSARDGSGANVLTF.